A single sample gave rise to the 29 T cell receptor beta chains below, sequenced in a study of blood T cell repertoires in COVID-19. The method was immunoSEQ multiplex PCR; TCRdb's version includes in-frame clones alone and lacks a portion of them. The repertoire includes 210,000 or so clones, about four fifths of them detected once, and 12% sits in the top ten. The sequencing sample was made of peripheral blood. These receptors originate from a woman in her 40s with acute or convalescent COVID-19.

This clone has just one count. The gene calls are TRBV19 and TRBJ1-1, with D perhaps TRBD1 (5 bases). There are 13 residues in the CDR3. CDR1 and CDR2 from the germline V gene are LNHDA and SQIVND (reference sequence). Trimming shortened V by 0 bases and J by 10 bases, and 12 bases separated the two germline ends. The CDR3 protein is CASSIDKGLAAFF. CDR3 in DNA: TGTGCCAGTAGTATAGATAAGGGGCTGGCAGCTTTCTTT.

This clone was observed a few times. This chain connects TRBV5-6 to TRBJ2-1; possible D gene TRBD2, 6 bases. Germline CDR1 is SGHDT and CDR2 is YYEEEE. Trimming took 0 bases from V and 4 from J, leaving 14 bases between them. The length of the CDR3 is 16 residues. Written as DNA, the CDR3 is TGTGCCAGCAGCTTGGAAGGGACTGGCGGGTACAATGAGCAGTTCTTC. This sequence encodes CASSLEGTGGYNEQFF.

The V and J genes are TRBV5-1 and TRBJ2-7; TRBD2 agrees at 13 bases. The CDR3 is 18 residues long. Losses at the gene ends were 0 bases for V and 0 bases for J; bases not matched to a gene: 6. Germline CDR1 SGHRS, CDR2 YFSETQ. CDR3 bases: TGCGCCAGCAGCTTGGCGGGTGGACTAGCGGGAGACTCCTACGAGCAGTACTTC. Protein: CASSLAGGLAGDSYEQYF. Drawing the rest from reference TRBV5-1 and TRBJ2-7, the complete variable domain is KAGVTQTPRYLIKTRGQQVTLSCSPISGHRSVSWYQQTPGQGLQFLFEYFSETQRNKGNFPGRFSGRQFSNSRSEMNVSTLELGDSALYLCASSLAGGLAGDSYEQYFGPGTRLTVT.

The V gene is TRBV11-2, the J gene TRBJ2-7; D not certain. Germline V gene sequence: CDR1 SGHAT, CDR2 FQNNGV. Trimming removed 1 base at V and 3 bases at J, with 7 bases between. This CDR3 spans 13 amino acids. CDR3 region: CASSLGRNYEQYF. The CDR3 DNA follows: TGTGCCAGCAGCTTAGGGCGGAACTACGAGCAGTACTTC.

The rearrangement joins TRBV27 to TRBJ1-6; 8 bases match TRBD1. The length of the CDR3 is 15 residues. From germline, CDR1 is MNHEY and CDR2 SMNVEV (reference sequence). V gave up 8 bases and J gave up 6 bases; unmatched junction bases: 9. CDR3 amino acids: CASPNTGGSNSPLHF. For the CDR3, the DNA is TGTGCCAGCCCGAATACAGGGGGTTCTAATTCACCCCTCCACTTT.

This rearrangement joins TRBV29-1 to TRBJ1-4, with TRBD1 identical over 7 bases. The V segment lost 4 bases and the J segment 5 bases; nucleotides outside the gene matches: 4. Germline lookup yields CDR1 SQVTM and CDR2 ANQGSEA. The CDR3 has 13 amino acids. CDR3 DNA sequence: TGCAGCGTTGGGGACAGATGGAATGAAAAACTGTTTTTT. Amino acid sequence: CSVGDRWNEKLFF.

The chain links TRBV20-1 to TRBJ2-7; maybe TRBD1 (6 bases). With 7 bases removed from V and 6 bases from J, the gap between germline ends came to 13 bases. This CDR3 spans 11 amino acids. The germline CDR1 and CDR2 sequences are DFQATT and SNEGSKA (reference sequence). This CDR3 is CSGQGMGEQYF. In nucleotides, the CDR3 is TGCAGTGGGCAGGGGATGGGCGAGCAGTACTTC.

This clone was observed a handful of times. The chain links TRBV15 to TRBJ2-1; D is ambiguous. CDR1 is LNHNV and CDR2 is YYDKDF in the germline V gene (reference sequence). V lost 0 bases and J 9 bases, leaving 12 bases between the germline ends. The CDR3 runs to 14 residues. This CDR3 is CATSRDLTEIEQFF. As DNA, the CDR3 is TGTGCCACCAGCAGAGATCTGACTGAGATTGAGCAGTTCTTC.

V and J are TRBV4-2 and TRBJ2-1; D is perhaps TRBD2 (5 bases). This CDR3 contains 18 residues. Trimming left V 3 bases short and J 9 bases short, with 27 bases between. Germline V CDR1 and CDR2: LGHNA, YNFKEQ. CDR3: CASSQTLGGPGFIGEQFF. The CDR3 DNA is TGTGCCAGCAGCCAGACGCTCGGAGGTCCTGGATTTATTGGTGAGCAGTTCTTC.

The chain has TRBV7-9 and TRBJ2-7; 8 nucleotides match TRBD2. The V and J ends lost 5 bases and 0 bases, in that order; junction bases with no gene match: 6. CDR1 is SEHNR and CDR2 is FQNEAQ in the germline V gene (reference sequence). The CDR3 extends over 15 amino acids. The CDR3: CASSTIAGTSYEQYF. CDR3 nucleotides: TGTGCCAGCAGCACCATAGCGGGGACCTCCTACGAGCAGTACTTC.

This clone was counted a few times. V and J are TRBV11-3 and TRBJ1-1; TRBD1 is a possible D gene (5 bases). The V gene's germline CDR1 is SGHNT and CDR2 YENEEA. V shed 3 bases and J shed 3 bases, with 11 bases lying between them. CDR3 size: 14 residues. The CDR3 loop reads CASSFQGDYTEAFF. CDR3 sequence (DNA): TGTGCCAGCAGCTTCCAAGGGGATTACACTGAAGCTTTCTTT.

The chain recombines TRBV5-1 with TRBJ1-1, with D unclear. The germline V gene encodes CDR1 SGHRS and CDR2 YFSETQ. CDR3 length: 16 amino acids. Trimming took off 0 bases at V and 0 bases at J, with 12 bases between the two ends. The CDR3 loop is CASSLAEAGMNTEAFF. As DNA, the CDR3 is TGCGCCAGCAGCTTGGCGGAGGCGGGAATGAACACTGAAGCTTTCTTT.

The genes are TRBV19 and TRBJ1-2; D remains unclear. The CDR3 is 14 amino acids. Trimming removed 5 bases from V and 8 bases from J, with 18 bases in between. The germline V gene encodes CDR1 LNHDA and CDR2 SQIVND (reference sequence). The CDR3 loop reads CASSSPGSAEGYTF. CDR3 nucleotide sequence: TGTGCCAGTAGTTCCCCCGGCAGCGCTGAGGGCTACACCTTC.

The chain joins TRBV15 to TRBJ1-4, with D perhaps TRBD1 (5 bases). Trimming pared 8 bases from V and 12 bases from J, leaving 13 bases between. This CDR3 has 11 residues. Germline values: CDR1 LNHNV, CDR2 YYDKDF (reference sequence). The DNA for the CDR3 is TGTGCCACCCGCGAGGACAAGGAACTGTTTTTT. Translated: CATREDKELFF.

This sequence joins TRBV27 and TRBJ1-6, with a possible D match to TRBD1 (5 bases). The CDR3 length is 18 residues. CDR1 is MNHEY and CDR2 is SMNVEV in the germline V gene (reference sequence). V was trimmed by 6 bases and J by 6 bases, leaving 24 bases between them. CDR3 DNA sequence: TGTGCCAGCAGGTTGGTAGGGGTCCCCCAGGGATCTAATTCACCCCTCCACTTT. It specifies CASRLVGVPQGSNSPLHF.

This clone was picked up one time. This rearrangement joins TRBV2 to TRBJ1-1; D perhaps matches TRBD1 (6 bases). This CDR3 is 15 amino acids long. Germline CDR1 reads SNHLY; CDR2 reads FYNNEI. The V and J ends lost 6 bases and 2 bases respectively, with 16 bases between them. CDR3 protein: CASSLWQGYNTEAFF. The CDR3 DNA reads TGTGCCAGCAGCCTGTGGCAGGGGTACAACACTGAAGCTTTCTTT.

The chain joins TRBV24-1 to TRBJ2-1, with TRBD2 matching 9 bases. CDR3 length equals 16 residues. CDR1 is KGHDR and CDR2 is SFDVKD in the germline V gene. Unmatched junction bases numbered 7, after V lost 5 bases and J lost 3 bases. The CDR3 region is CATSVEREDYYNEQFF. CDR3 bases: TGTGCCACCAGTGTGGAGCGGGAGGACTACTACAATGAGCAGTTCTTC.

This rearrangement joins TRBV30 to TRBJ1-1, with D unresolved. V gave up 4 bases and J gave up 0 bases, with 6 bases separating them. This CDR3 is built from 12 residues. The germline V gene encodes CDR1 GTSNPN and CDR2 SVGIG (reference sequence). CDR3 DNA sequence: TGTGCCTGGACCCAGGTGAACACTGAAGCTTTCTTT. It translates to CAWTQVNTEAFF. The complete variable domain, with remaining parts taken from reference TRBV30 and TRBJ1-1, reads SQTIHQWPATLVQPVGSPLSLECTVEGTSNPNLYWYRQAAGRGLQLLFYSVGIGQISSEVPQNLSASRPQDRQFILSSKKLLLSDSGFYLCAWTQVNTEAFFGQGTRLTVV.

This chain uses TRBV30 with TRBJ1-2; 7 bases are shared with TRBD1. Germline CDR1 reads GTSNPN; CDR2 reads SVGIG (reference sequence). The CDR3 covers 15 residues. After removal of 1 base from V and 7 bases from J, the junction contained 12 bases not matched to a gene. The CDR3: CAWSGGYEGAVGYTF. The CDR3 DNA is TGTGCCTGGAGTGGGGGGTATGAGGGGGCTGTTGGCTACACCTTC.

V and J are TRBV4-1 and TRBJ2-5; 10 bases line up with TRBD2. This CDR3 is 17 amino acids long. Trimming took 0 bases from V and 2 from J; bases not matched to a gene: 6. Germline V gives CDR1 MGHRA, CDR2 YSYEKL. CDR3 in DNA: TGCGCCAGCAGCCAAGAGGCTAGCGGGAGAAGGCAAGAGACCCAGTACTTC. Amino acids: CASSQEASGRRQETQYF.

The chain is built from TRBV12-3 or TRBV12-4 and TRBJ2-7; the D gene is possibly TRBD2 (5 bases). This CDR3 spans 13 amino acids. V was cut by 5 bases and J by 1 base, with 9 bases left in between. The CDR3 loop is CASSGEWSYEQYF. The CDR3 region has the DNA TGTGCCAGCAGTGGGGAGTGGTCCTACGAGCAGTACTTC.

This clone occurred once. The rearrangement joins TRBV18 to TRBJ2-1; D is ambiguous. Germline assignment: CDR1 KGHSH and CDR2 LQKENI. The CDR3 consists of 14 residues. V lost 3 bases and J lost 3, with 9 bases in between. The CDR3, as DNA: TGTGCCAGCTCACCTTCGATAGTCTACAATGAGCAGTTCTTC. As protein: CASSPSIVYNEQFF.

The CDR3 loop is CASSYSPAAYEQYF. The CDR3 DNA follows: TGTGCCAGCAGTTACTCTCCGGCGGCCTACGAGCAGTACTTC. The chain couples TRBV6-6 to TRBJ2-7; D remains ambiguous. Germline CDR1 reads MNHNY; CDR2 reads SVGAGI (reference sequence). Trimming removed 0 bases from V and 2 bases from J, with 8 bases in between. This CDR3 has 14 residues.

Notes on this clone: A junction end diverges from the germline sequence, so it may reflect a read error. This chain uses TRBV18 with TRBJ2-6, with 10 bases matching TRBD1. The germline gives CDR1 KGHSH, CDR2 LQKENI. The CDR3 consists of 14 residues. The CDR3 reads CASRGGTGDNVLTF. The DNA of the CDR3 is TGTGCCAGCCGGGGAGGGACAGGGGACAACGTCCTGACTTTC.

This clone has just a few counts. Distinct nucleotide sequences in the sample also encode this CDR3. CDR3 sequence (DNA): TGTGCCAGCAGCTTAACGGGAGGGTCCTACAATGAGCAGTTCTTC. It translates to CASSLTGGSYNEQFF. The J gene is TRBJ2-1, the V gene TRBV11-2, with 8 bases fitting TRBD2. V lost 2 bases, J lost 1 base, and 1 base stayed unmatched. The CDR3 consists of 15 residues. The germline V gene encodes CDR1 SGHAT and CDR2 FQNNGV.

V and J are TRBV30 and TRBJ2-3, with D possibly TRBD2 on 6 matching bases. V was trimmed by 3 bases and J by 2 bases, leaving 9 bases between them. The CDR3 is made up of 13 amino acids. Per germline, CDR1 GTSNPN and CDR2 SVGIG (reference sequence). CDR3 sequence: CAWRLADTDTQYF. CDR3 sequence (DNA): TGTGCCTGGAGACTAGCAGACACAGATACGCAGTATTTT.

The chain uses TRBV24-1 and TRBJ2-2; no firm D call. The V and J ends lost 1 base and 8 bases respectively, with 7 bases between them. Germline CDR1 and CDR2: KGHDR and SFDVKD. The CDR3 length is 13 residues. The DNA for the CDR3 is TGTGCCACCAGTGATTTAAGAGTGGGGGAGCTGTTTTTT. Translating gives CATSDLRVGELFF.

The rearrangement uses TRBV7-7 and TRBJ2-7; 11 bases are a match to TRBD1. Trimming at V came to 1 base and at J to 4 bases, leaving 3 bases not matched to a gene. The germline CDR1 and CDR2 sequences are SSHAT and FNYEAQ (reference sequence). The CDR3 contains 15 residues. The CDR3 loop reads CASSLGTGGFYEQYF. Written as DNA, the CDR3 is TGTGCCAGCAGCTTAGGGACAGGGGGCTTTTACGAGCAGTACTTC.

V is TRBV29-1 and J is TRBJ1-2; 9 positions match TRBD1. Trimming at V came to 7 bases and at J to 4 bases, leaving 10 bases not matched to a gene. CDR3 length equals 14 residues. Germline CDR1 is SQVTM and CDR2 is ANQGSEA. CDR3 amino acids: CSGSGGQGAYGYTF. As DNA, the CDR3 is TGCAGCGGCTCTGGGGGACAGGGCGCCTATGGCTACACCTTC.